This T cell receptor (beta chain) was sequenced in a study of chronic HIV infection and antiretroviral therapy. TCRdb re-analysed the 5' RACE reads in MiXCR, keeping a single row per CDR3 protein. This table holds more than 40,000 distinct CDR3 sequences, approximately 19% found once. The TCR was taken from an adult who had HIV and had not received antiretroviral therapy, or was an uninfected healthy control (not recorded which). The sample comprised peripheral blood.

The CDR3 DNA reads TGTGCCACCGGGGGAAGGCGGGAGGAAGATACGCAGTATTTT. This codes for CATGGRREEDTQYF. This chain joins TRBV10-3 and TRBJ2-3; 8 bases line up with TRBD2. This CDR3 has 14 residues. CDR1 is ENHRY and CDR2 is SYGVKD in the germline V gene. V trimming: 10 bases; J trimming: 5 bases; junction bases outside the gene matches: 11.